The TCR beta chain under discussion was sequenced for a study of graft-versus-host responses after intestinal transplantation. Across the study: Recipients underwent multivisceral, liver-intestinal, or isolated intestinal transplants. General study results and limits: Early post-transplant declines in HvG were associated with peak levels of circulating GvH clones. Allograft clonal ratios (graft-versus-host to host-versus-graft) were high in patients who had graft-donor T cell macrochimerism. The authors found GvH clones in recipient marrow, some appearing first in ileum or blood.

Here immunoSEQ multiplex PCR was the method, and the copy in TCRdb shows in-frame clones only, minus some. The sample lists about 40,000 clones, roughly 89% occurring once. V lost 0 bases, J lost 3 bases, and 12 bases lay in between. The CDR3 totals 15 residues. The V gene's germline CDR1 is MNHEY and CDR2 SVGAGI. Concerning this clone itself: The target antigen is unknown.

The chain carries TRBV6-5 and TRBJ2-7; D is unclear. The TCR sequence derives from a human patient who received an intestinal transplant, so some T cells may come from the graft donor. The sequences come from PBMCs, collected 314 days after intestinal transplant. The DNA for the CDR3 is TGTGCCAGCAGTTACTCGAAAGGGTCCCACTACGAGCAGTACTTC. This sequence encodes CASSYSKGSHYEQYF.